These 22 T cell receptor beta chains share one sample of origin, sequenced in a study of beta chain features in type 1 diabetes. The entirety of the isolated RNA underwent reverse transcription, so expressed TCRB transcripts were sequenced. Repertoires were generated with immunoSEQ multiplex PCR, while TCRdb's copy carries only in-frame clones and drops some. Among a few hundred thousand clones listed, less than 15% were seen once. Material for sequencing was naive CD4+ T cells from blood. These receptors originate from a woman younger than 35 in good health.

Only a few counts were recorded for this clone. The chain carries TRBV19 and TRBJ1-1, with D tentatively TRBD1 (6 bases). V dropped 5 bases and J dropped 1 base, with 11 bases sitting between them. This CDR3 comprises 14 residues. Germline lookup yields CDR1 LNHDA and CDR2 SQIVND (reference sequence). CDR3 region: CASSSGTQNTEAFF. The DNA of the CDR3 is TGTGCCAGTAGTTCCGGGACACAGAACACTGAAGCTTTCTTT. Full variable domain (missing parts from reference TRBV19 and TRBJ1-1): DGGITQSPKYLFRKEGQNVTLSCEQNLNHDAMYWYRQDPGQGLRLIYYSQIVNDFQKGDIAEGYSVSREKKESFPLTVTSAQKNPTAFYLCASSSGTQNTEAFFGQGTRLTVV.

This sequence joins TRBV5-4 and TRBJ2-3, with D maybe TRBD2 (6 bases). V gave up 1 base and J gave up 3 bases, with 12 bases separating them. Germline CDR1 and CDR2: SGHNT and YYREEE (reference sequence). The CDR3 covers 15 residues. The CDR3 here is CASSLQRVRTDTQYF. In nucleotides, the CDR3 is TGTGCCAGCAGCTTGCAGCGGGTGCGGACAGATACGCAGTATTTT.

In this sample, this clone turned up a few times. V and J are TRBV25-1 and TRBJ2-7; 11 bases line up with TRBD2. The CDR3 is made up of 14 amino acids. Germline V gene sequence: CDR1 MGHDK, CDR2 SYGVNS. Unmatched junction bases numbered 8, after V lost 1 base and J lost 12 bases. The chain's CDR3 is CASSEFTSGSPWYF. The CDR3 region has the DNA TGTGCCAGCAGTGAATTTACTAGCGGGAGCCCGTGGTACTTC.

This clone was recorded a few times. J is TRBJ1-2 and V is TRBV30, with TRBD1 as a possible D gene (6 bases). V lost 0 bases and J 4 bases, leaving 9 bases between the germline ends. The germline gives CDR1 GTSNPN, CDR2 SVGIG (reference sequence). There are 13 residues in the CDR3. The CDR3 nucleotides are TGTGCCTGGAGTGTCAGCAGGGGCTATGGCTACACCTTC. As protein: CAWSVSRGYGYTF.

The table lists this clone with a few counts. V is TRBV28 and J is TRBJ2-5, with D maybe TRBD2 (6 bases). CDR1 is MDHEN and CDR2 is SYDVKM in the germline V gene. Trimming stripped 1 base from V and 1 base from J, with 10 bases between. The CDR3 sequence is 15 residues long. DNA for the CDR3: TGTGCCAGCAGTTTATTCCGGGAGCTCCAAGAGACCCAGTACTTC. Its translation: CASSLFRELQETQYF. The full variable domain, its missing parts supplied by reference TRBV28 and TRBJ2-5, is DVKVTQSSRYLVKRTGEKVFLECVQDMDHENMFWYRQDPGLGLRLIYFSYDVKMKEKGDIPEGYSVSREKKERFSLILESASTNQTSMYLCASSLFRELQETQYFGPGTRLLVL.

This clone was detected a few times. The CDR3 bases are TGCAGCGTTACTAAGGGGGCGACTGGCTACACCTTC. Translated, it gives CSVTKGATGYTF. The chain combines TRBV29-1 with TRBJ1-2; TRBD1 matches 7 bases. The CDR3 runs 12 residues. The V gene end was trimmed by 5 bases and the J gene end by 7 bases; junction bases not matched to a gene: 7. Germline CDR1 SQVTM, CDR2 ANQGSEA. The variable domain in full, completed from reference TRBV29-1 and TRBJ1-2, reads SAVISQKPSRDICQRGTSLTIQCQVDSQVTMMFWYRQQPGQSLTLIATANQGSEATYESGFVIDKFPISRPNLTFSTLTVSNMSPEDSSIYLCSVTKGATGYTFGSGTRLTVV.

The chain combines TRBV27 with TRBJ2-1, with 7 bases identical to TRBD1. V lost 11 bases, J lost 5 bases, and 6 bases stayed unmatched. The germline CDR1 and CDR2 sequences are MNHEY and SMNVEV (reference sequence). The CDR3 totals 12 residues. The chain's CDR3 is CAATDRDNEQFF. CDR3 nucleotide sequence: TGTGCCGCTACAGACAGGGACAATGAGCAGTTCTTC.

This clone was seen a few times. V is TRBV28 and J is TRBJ1-1, with TRBD1 matching over 9 bases. The J segment lost 4 bases and the V segment lost 2 bases, leaving 11 bases of the junction unmatched. CDR1 MDHEN and CDR2 SYDVKM come from the germline V gene. The CDR3 covers 17 residues. CDR3 sequence: CASSLANRGLRSTEAFF. The DNA for the CDR3 is TGTGCCAGCAGTTTAGCTAACAGGGGGCTAAGAAGCACTGAAGCTTTCTTT.

This clone has more than one count but fewer than ten. The chain links TRBV4-3 to TRBJ1-2; 10 bases fit TRBD1. CDR3 length: 15 amino acids. Trimming cost V 3 bases and J 5 bases; bases outside gene matches: 6. CDR1 LGHNA and CDR2 YSLEER come from the germline V gene. CDR3 coding DNA: TGCGCCAGCAGCCATCAGACAGGGGGCGGGTATGGCTACACCTTC. It codes for CASSHQTGGGYGYTF.

The chain links TRBV5-1 to TRBJ2-7; D is unclear. The CDR3 consists of 15 residues. Trimming cost V 2 bases and J 0 bases, with 12 bases left between them. The germline gives CDR1 SGHRS, CDR2 YFSETQ. CDR3 bases: TGCGCCAGCAGCTTCGGCGGATTAAGCTCCTACGAGCAGTACTTC. This gives the protein CASSFGGLSSYEQYF.

The genes are TRBV28 and TRBJ1-5, with D hard to call. From germline, CDR1 is MDHEN and CDR2 SYDVKM. The CDR3 sequence is 11 residues long. V lost 6 bases and J lost 6, with 6 bases in between. In DNA, the CDR3 is TGTGCCAGCAGCTATTTTCAGCCCCAGCATTTT. It is translated as CASSYFQPQHF.

This clone was picked up a small number of times. This rearrangement joins TRBV27 to TRBJ1-1; 7 bases agree with TRBD1. This CDR3 has 14 amino acids. Germline CDR1 reads MNHEY; CDR2 reads SMNVEV (reference sequence). The ends lost 3 bases at V and 9 bases at J; junction bases unmatched: 10. CDR3 residues: CASSFDRDFGKAFF. Here the CDR3 DNA reads TGTGCCAGCAGTTTCGACAGGGACTTCGGTAAAGCTTTCTTT.

CDR3 coding DNA: TGTGCCAGCAGCGCCGGGACTTTGGATGGCTACACCTTC. It yields the protein CASSAGTLDGYTF. The chain couples TRBV9 to TRBJ1-2; tentatively, D is TRBD1 (5 bases). The germline V gene has CDR1 SGDLS and CDR2 YYNGEE. The CDR3 loop spans 13 amino acids. Deletions cut 3 bases from V and 6 bases from J, with 12 bases between.

This clone has just a few counts. The chain uses TRBV18 and TRBJ2-1; tentatively, D is TRBD1 (5 bases). The CDR3 sequence is 17 residues long. Trimming removed 2 bases at V and 1 base at J, with 15 bases between. Germline CDR1 and CDR2: KGHSH and LQKENI. CDR3 loop: CASSPGSRVKSYNEQFF. Written as DNA, the CDR3 is TGTGCCAGCTCACCAGGCAGCAGGGTCAAGTCCTACAATGAGCAGTTCTTC.

The chain joins TRBV5-1 to TRBJ2-4, with TRBD1 matching 8 bases. V dropped 3 bases and J dropped 11; count of bases not matched to a gene: 4. Germline V gene lookup returns CDR1 SGHRS and CDR2 YFSETQ. This CDR3 is built from 12 residues. In DNA, the CDR3 is TGCGCCAGCAGCTCAGACAGGGGTGTTCAGTACTTC. It is translated as CASSSDRGVQYF.

This clone was seen a handful of times. This rearrangement joins TRBV14 to TRBJ1-1; unclear D gene. Germline CDR1 is SGHDN and CDR2 is FVKESK. V lost 1 base and J 0 bases, leaving 9 bases between the germline ends. The CDR3 spans 15 residues. The CDR3 spells CASSQAVLLNTEAFF. CDR3 nucleotides: TGTGCCAGCAGCCAAGCAGTGTTATTGAACACTGAAGCTTTCTTT.

The table lists this clone with a few counts. The V and J genes are TRBV25-1 and TRBJ2-5; D possibly corresponds to TRBD1 (5 bases). The germline V gene encodes CDR1 MGHDK and CDR2 SYGVNS. The length of the CDR3 is 14 residues. The germline V and J ends were trimmed by 5 bases and 1 base, with 11 bases remaining between them. CDR3 bases: TGTGCCAGCAGTATTCTAGGGGTCCAAGAGACCCAGTACTTC. Translating it yields CASSILGVQETQYF.

This clone was seen a few times. The J gene is TRBJ2-6, the V gene TRBV7-9, with 8 nucleotides matching TRBD1. The trim removed 4 bases at V and 2 bases at J, leaving 7 bases unmatched. This CDR3 has 17 amino acids. Germline CDR1 and CDR2: SEHNR and FQNEAQ (reference sequence). The chain's CDR3 is CASSSGQGFPGANVLTF. CDR3 DNA sequence: TGTGCCAGCAGCTCAGGACAGGGATTCCCTGGGGCCAACGTCCTGACTTTC.

J is TRBJ1-5 and V is TRBV27; unclear D gene. Germline CDR1 reads MNHEY; CDR2 reads SMNVEV (reference sequence). There are 12 residues in the CDR3. V lost 6 bases and J 3 bases, leaving 6 bases between the germline ends. The DNA of the CDR3 is TGTGCCAGCAGCCCCTACAATCAGCCCCAGCATTTT. Translation gives CASSPYNQPQHF.

CDR3 DNA: TGTGCCTGGAGTTTTTGGACAACTAGCACAGATACGCAGTATTTT. Amino acids: CAWSFWTTSTDTQYF. The genes are TRBV30 and TRBJ2-3, with a tentative D call TRBD1 (5 bases). This CDR3 comprises 15 residues. Germline CDR1 GTSNPN, CDR2 SVGIG (reference sequence). Trimming took off 2 bases at V and 0 bases at J, with 12 bases between the two ends. The full variable domain, its missing parts supplied by reference TRBV30 and TRBJ2-3, is SQTIHQWPATLVQPVGSPLSLECTVEGTSNPNLYWYRQAAGRGLQLLFYSVGIGQISSEVPQNLSASRPQDRQFILSSKKLLLSDSGFYLCAWSFWTTSTDTQYFGPGTRLTVL.

This clone appeared a few times. The sample contains more than one DNA sequence encoding this CDR3. This rearrangement joins TRBV25-1 to TRBJ2-7, with D unresolved. The germline CDR1 and CDR2 sequences are MGHDK and SYGVNS. Trimming removed 5 bases from V and 4 bases from J, with 3 bases in between. The CDR3 sequence is 10 residues long. In DNA form, the CDR3 reads TGTGCCAGCAGTTATTACGAGCAGTACTTC. The encoded protein is CASSYYEQYF.

The rearrangement joins TRBV14 to TRBJ2-1; 10 bases agree with TRBD1. The germline V gene encodes CDR1 SGHDN and CDR2 FVKESK. This CDR3 has 15 amino acids. Trimming at V came to 0 bases and at J to 7 bases, leaving 3 bases not matched to a gene. The CDR3 here is CASSQETGGWNEQFF. The CDR3 coding sequence is TGTGCCAGCAGCCAAGAGACAGGGGGCTGGAATGAGCAGTTCTTC. Full variable domain (missing parts from reference TRBV14 and TRBJ2-1): EAGVTQFPSHSVIEKGQTVTLRCDPISGHDNLYWYRRVMGKEIKFLLHFVKESKQDESGMPNNRFLAERTGGTYSTLKVQPAELEDSGVYFCASSQETGGWNEQFFGPGTRLTVL.